This T cell receptor (beta chain) is from a study of blood T cell repertoires in COVID-19. Across the study: From T cells, B-cell-depleted T cells, or PBMCs came the material, which was cDNA or gDNA.

Generated by immunoSEQ multiplex PCR, the TCRdb table keeps only in-frame clones and is missing some. The sample records approximately 97,000 clones, 75% to 90% being singletons. The junction had 17 bases not matched to a gene; V was cut back by 5 bases and J by 4 bases. The CDR3 is made up of 19 amino acids. The germline gives CDR1 LNHDA, CDR2 SQIVND (reference sequence). This chain links TRBV19 with TRBJ2-2; 9 bases line up with TRBD1. The specimen sequenced was peripheral blood. The receptor was isolated from a woman aged 50 to 60 with COVID-19, enrolled during active disease. DNA of the CDR3: TGTGCCAGTAGTTCTAAGCCGGGGCGGACAGGGGTCGGCACCGGGGAGCTGTTTTTT. The encoded protein is CASSSKPGRTGVGTGELFF.